Listed here are 20 T cell receptor beta chains from one sample, sequenced in a study of blood T cells in healthy people across ages. A second about 6 to 12 cycle PCR used barcoded and J-beta primers. One entry per CDR3 protein results from TCRdb running MiXCR on the 5' RACE reads. Of more than 1,400,000 distinct CDR3 sequences listed, roughly 40% were seen once; the top ten hold roughly 7.9%. The specimen was blood. These receptors originate from a woman in her late teens or twenties in good health.

The chain employs TRBV29-1 and TRBJ2-3; D might be TRBD1 (5 bases). Germline lookup yields CDR1 SQVTM and CDR2 ANQGSEA. V lost 6 bases and J 6 bases, leaving 16 bases between the germline ends. CDR3 length: 13 residues. CDR3 in DNA: TGCAGCGTGTGCAGGGCAGCCGGGGATACGCAGTATTTT. Its translation: CSVCRAAGDTQYF.

The chain carries TRBV7-8 and TRBJ1-5, with D possibly being TRBD1 (6 bases). The CDR3 runs to 19 residues. Deletions cut 2 bases from V and 5 bases from J, with 25 bases between. Germline values: CDR1 SGHVS, CDR2 FQNEAQ. This CDR3 is CASSLTRNRAEAYDQPQHF. The CDR3, as DNA: TGTGCCAGCAGCTTAACGCGCAACAGGGCGGAAGCCTACGATCAGCCCCAGCATTTT.

The chain couples TRBV14 to TRBJ2-4; D not resolved. TRBJ2-7 explains the end of the DNA better; the J call may be wrong. CDR1 is SGHDN and CDR2 is FVKESK in the germline V gene. The CDR3 runs to 12 residues. CDR3 in DNA: TGTGCCAGCAGCCAAGCGTCCCGCGAGCAGTACTTC. Amino acids: CASSQASREQYF.

The J gene is TRBJ1-2, the V gene TRBV18, with 7 nucleotides matching TRBD1. Germline trimming cut 1 base from V and 4 bases from J; bases unmatched to any gene: 6. The CDR3 is 15 residues long. Germline lookup yields CDR1 KGHSH and CDR2 LQKENI. In DNA form, the CDR3 reads TGTGCCAGCTCACCACAGACAGGGCAAGGCTATGGCTACACCTTC. Its translation is CASSPQTGQGYGYTF.

The rearrangement links TRBV21-1 to TRBJ2-3; the table calls TRBD1, which could not be checked here. TRBV21-1 is a known pseudogene. CDR3 length: 17 residues. Here the CDR3 DNA reads TGTGCCAGCAGCAAAAAAGTAGTTCAGGGGAAGGAAGATACGCAGTATTTT. Protein: CASSKKVVQGKEDTQYF.

V and J are TRBV10-3 and TRBJ1-1; TRBD1 might be the D (6 bases). The germline V gene has CDR1 ENHRY and CDR2 SYGVKD. The CDR3 has 17 amino acids. Between the trimmed V and J ends, which lost 6 bases and 5 bases, there was a span of 25 bases. The CDR3 coding sequence is TGTGCCATCAGGGCCGCACCGGGGCAGGGGCCAGAGACTGAAGCTTTCTTT. This codes for CAIRAAPGQGPETEAFF.

In DNA, the CDR3 is TGCAGCGTTACGGACAGGGTCTCTAACTATGGCTACACCTTC. This sequence encodes CSVTDRVSNYGYTF. The chain is built from TRBV29-1 and TRBJ1-2; TRBD1 aligns across 8 bases. V lost 5 bases to trimming and J lost 0 bases; unmatched junction nucleotides: 5. The germline gives CDR1 SQVTM, CDR2 ANQGSEA. The CDR3 has 14 amino acids.

The chain has TRBV24-1 and TRBJ2-5; 7 nucleotides agree with TRBD1. V trimming: 5 bases; J trimming: 1 base; junction bases outside the gene matches: 6. This CDR3 spans 15 amino acids. Per the germline V gene, CDR1 is KGHDR and CDR2 is SFDVKD. This CDR3 reads CATSVKQGTQETQYF. In DNA form, the CDR3 reads TGTGCCACCAGTGTTAAACAGGGGACCCAAGAGACCCAGTACTTC.

The chain uses TRBV12-3 or TRBV12-4 and TRBJ1-4; TRBD1 is a possible D gene (6 bases). The CDR3 extends over 18 amino acids. V gave up 3 bases and J gave up 4 bases, with 21 bases separating them. In DNA form, the CDR3 reads TGTGCCAGCAGTTTTGTTATGGAGGGGGAGGCAAGTAATGAAAAACTGTTTTTT. Protein product: CASSFVMEGEASNEKLFF.

The chain carries TRBV29-1 and TRBJ2-2, with no clear D. V was pared by 6 bases and J by 0 bases, with 8 bases between. This CDR3 contains 13 residues. Germline values: CDR1 SQVTM, CDR2 ANQGSEA. The CDR3 bases are TGCAGCGTGGGTGGGGCGAACACCGGGGAGCTGTTTTTT. Its translation is CSVGGANTGELFF.

V usage is TRBV4-2 and J usage is TRBJ2-7, with TRBD1 as a possible D gene (5 bases). The ends were cut back, 0 bases at V and 2 bases at J, with 14 bases in the middle. Germline values: CDR1 LGHNA, CDR2 YNFKEQ. The CDR3 length is 16 residues. CDR3: CASSQEEGVHPYEQYF. DNA for the CDR3: TGTGCCAGCAGCCAAGAGGAAGGGGTACATCCCTACGAGCAGTACTTC.

This clonotype was detected a few times. V usage is TRBV12-3 or TRBV12-4 and J usage is TRBJ2-5; D remains ambiguous. The CDR3 totals 15 residues. Trimming removed 2 bases from V and 2 bases from J, with 12 bases in between. The chain's CDR3 is CASSLLGFPQETQYF. The CDR3 DNA reads TGTGCCAGCAGTTTACTAGGATTCCCGCAAGAGACCCAGTACTTC.

The rearrangement links TRBV2 to TRBJ2-7; tentative D call: TRBD2 (5 bases). V was trimmed by 3 bases and J by 7 bases, leaving 22 bases between them. The CDR3 extends over 16 amino acids. CDR1 and CDR2 from the germline V gene are SNHLY and FYNNEI. For the CDR3, the DNA is TGTGCCAGCAGTGACTTAGGGTCGCCCACAACGGGGGAGCAGTACTTC. Amino acid sequence: CASSDLGSPTTGEQYF.

This clonotype was counted at least ten times. V and J are TRBV28 and TRBJ2-1; D call uncertain. The germline V and J ends were trimmed by 6 bases and 0 bases, with 6 bases remaining between them. Germline CDR1 reads MDHEN; CDR2 reads SYDVKM. The length of the CDR3 is 13 residues. CDR3 nucleotide sequence: TGTGCCAGCAGGCTGAGCTCCTACAATGAGCAGTTCTTC. It translates to CASRLSSYNEQFF.

V gene TRBV27 combines with J gene TRBJ2-5, with D perhaps matching TRBD1 (6 bases). The germline CDR1 and CDR2 sequences are MNHEY and SMNVEV (reference sequence). V was pared by 5 bases and J by 2 bases, with 18 bases between. CDR3 size: 16 residues. The CDR3 nucleotides read TGTGCCAGCAGTGCAGGGGTTGCCCCTACTCAAGAGACCCAGTACTTC. This sequence encodes CASSAGVAPTQETQYF.

The chain uses TRBV28 and TRBJ2-3; 9 nucleotides match TRBD1. Trimming at V came to 6 bases and at J to 2 bases, leaving 9 bases not matched to a gene. Germline V CDR1 and CDR2: MDHEN, SYDVKM. The CDR3 runs 16 residues. CDR3 sequence: CASSSPGQGITDTQYF. The CDR3 DNA reads TGTGCCAGCAGCTCTCCGGGACAGGGAATCACAGATACGCAGTATTTT. Together with reference TRBV28 and TRBJ2-3, the CDR3 gives the full variable domain: DVKVTQSSRYLVKRTGEKVFLECVQDMDHENMFWYRQDPGLGLRLIYFSYDVKMKEKGDIPEGYSVSREKKERFSLILESASTNQTSMYLCASSSPGQGITDTQYFGPGTRLTVL.

This clonotype was counted only a few times. V gene TRBV20-1 combines with J gene TRBJ1-2, with 10 nucleotides matching TRBD1. CDR1 and CDR2 (germline): DFQATT, SNEGSKA (reference sequence). Germline trimming cut 4 bases from V and 6 bases from J; bases unmatched to any gene: 5. The CDR3 runs to 13 residues. CDR3 DNA: TGCAGTGCTACCGGGGACAGGGGCGATGGCTACACCTTC. Its protein is CSATGDRGDGYTF.

The rearrangement uses TRBV3-1 and TRBJ2-7; D ambiguous. In germline, CDR1 is LGHDT, CDR2 YNNKEL (reference sequence). The CDR3 is 14 amino acids. The V end was cut by 6 bases, the J end by 5 bases, with 17 bases between. The CDR3 loop reads CASRLMASNNEQYF. CDR3 nucleotide sequence: TGTGCCAGCAGGCTGATGGCCAGCAATAACGAGCAGTACTTC.

This clonotype was seen a few times. The chain combines TRBV5-1 with TRBJ2-7; a possible D gene is TRBD2 (6 bases). Germline assignment: CDR1 SGHRS and CDR2 YFSETQ. The CDR3 spans 14 residues. V lost 3 bases, J lost 4 bases, and 14 bases lay in between. For the CDR3, the DNA is TGCGCCAGCAGCTCGATGACTAGTTCGTACGAGCAGTACTTC. Translated: CASSSMTSSYEQYF.

This sequence joins TRBV12-3 or TRBV12-4 and TRBJ2-2, with TRBD2 matching over 7 bases. The CDR3 consists of 17 residues. Trimming at V came to 4 bases and at J to 5 bases, leaving 13 bases not matched to a gene. This CDR3 reads CASSSPRLAGITGELFF. The CDR3 bases are TGTGCCAGCAGTTCCCCTAGACTAGCAGGGATAACCGGGGAGCTGTTTTTT.